This paragraph covers one T cell receptor beta chain sequence. Only in-frame clones appear in the TCRdb table, and some are missing; sequencing was by immunoSEQ multiplex PCR. In the table there are more than 150,000 clones, roughly 79% of which are singletons. Germline V gives CDR1 KGHSH, CDR2 LQKENI. CDR3 length equals 15 residues. Trimming stripped 3 bases from V and 2 bases from J, with 10 bases between. The data are from a study of blood T cell repertoires in COVID-19. On the study more broadly: COVID-19 samples from acute and convalescent phases originated in the United States, Italy and Spain.

The sample taken for sequencing was peripheral blood. The chain carries TRBV18 and TRBJ2-2; possible D gene TRBD1, 5 bases. The TCR comes from an elderly woman with COVID-19, enrolled during active disease. The CDR3 DNA follows: TGTGCCAGCTCACCGGTCCAGGGAAACACCGGGGAGCTGTTTTTT. It yields the protein CASSPVQGNTGELFF.